This T cell receptor (beta chain) was identified during a study of blood T cell repertoires in COVID-19. For the study at large: Samples came from the United States, Italy and Spain, spanning acute and convalescent COVID-19. PBMCs, B-cell-depleted T cells, or T cells were the source of the cDNA or gDNA that made up the material.

Original processing notes: Amplifying reference gene primers gave estimates of nucleated cell counts. Data came from immunoSEQ multiplex PCR; TCRdb stores just in-frame clones and leaves some out. V and J calls and clone size are copied from that table; D and trimming were computed from the DNA. The top ten hold 5% to 6.5% of the sample, which has more than 250,000 clones, about 82% seen once. The CDR3 contains 13 residues. V dropped 2 bases and J dropped 7 bases, with 11 bases sitting between them. Germline V gene sequence: CDR1 SNHLY, CDR2 FYNNEI. Sequencing used peripheral blood. This chain connects TRBV2 to TRBJ1-2, with D unresolved. The origin of this receptor is a man aged 45-60 years with active or convalescent COVID-19. The CDR3 reads CASSERQAGGYTF. DNA for the CDR3: TGTGCCAGCAGTGAAAGGCAGGCGGGTGGCTACACCTTC.